The 15 T cell receptor beta chains listed next were all sequenced from one sample in a study of memory CD4+ T cells and cytomegalovirus serostatus. This table comes from immunoSEQ multiplex PCR, and its TCRdb copy is limited to in-frame clones, with some not included. This repertoire shows around 50,000 clones, around four fifths found once; its top ten account for around 0.67%. The sort gate was single viable CD3+CD4+CD8-CD45RO+ cells for memory CD4+ T cells. Sequencing used memory CD4+ T cells from blood. The receptor set was obtained from an adult in good health and CMV-seronegative.

This sequence joins TRBV5-4 and TRBJ1-2; the D gene is possibly TRBD1 (6 bases). V was shortened by 4 bases and J by 6 bases, with 19 bases between the two germline ends. Germline CDR1 and CDR2: SGHNT and YYREEE (reference sequence). The CDR3 contains 15 residues. The chain's CDR3 is CASSPPQGREDGYTF. The CDR3 DNA is TGTGCCAGCAGCCCACCTCAGGGGAGGGAGGATGGCTACACCTTC.

The rearrangement uses TRBV6-4 and TRBJ2-1, with TRBD2 matching 9 bases. V lost 3 bases and J lost 0; bases outside the gene matches: 6. This CDR3 region has 17 residues. The germline V gene encodes CDR1 MRHNA and CDR2 SNTAGT. CDR3 bases: TGTGCCAGCAGTGATGGTAGTAGCGGGAGCTCCTACAATGAGCAGTTCTTC. Protein: CASSDGSSGSSYNEQFF.

This clone has more than one count but fewer than ten. V gene TRBV13 combines with J gene TRBJ2-3; the match to TRBD1 covers 10 bases. Germline CDR1 reads PRHDT; CDR2 reads FYEKMQ (reference sequence). This CDR3 is 17 amino acids long. The V gene end was trimmed by 5 bases and the J gene end by 4 bases; junction bases not matched to a gene: 12. In DNA form, the CDR3 reads TGTGCCAGCAGCCTCTCTCCGGGACAGGGGATAGCAGATACGCAGTATTTT. Its translation is CASSLSPGQGIADTQYF.

The V gene is TRBV7-6, the J gene TRBJ2-3; TRBD2 is a possible D gene (6 bases). CDR1 SGHVS and CDR2 FNYEAQ come from the germline V gene. V was pared by 5 bases and J by 1 base, with 13 bases between. There are 15 residues in the CDR3. The CDR3 loop is CASSGGDFRTDTQYF. In DNA, the CDR3 is TGTGCCAGCAGCGGCGGGGACTTTCGCACAGATACGCAGTATTTT.

J is TRBJ1-3 and V is TRBV11-2; unclear D gene. Per germline, CDR1 SGHAT and CDR2 FQNNGV. The V end lost 4 bases, the J end lost 0 bases, and 10 bases lay between the germline ends. The CDR3 has 15 residues. Written as DNA, the CDR3 is TGTGCCAGCAGCTCCCTGAGAGGCTCTGGAAACACCATATATTTT. Translating it yields CASSSLRGSGNTIYF. The whole variable domain, filled in from reference TRBV11-2 and TRBJ1-3, reads EAGVAQSPRYKIIEKRQSVAFWCNPISGHATLYWYQQILGQGPKLLIQFQNNGVVDDSQLPKDRFSAERLKGVDSTLKIQPAKLEDSAVYLCASSSLRGSGNTIYFGEGSWLTVV.

The chain recombines TRBV27 with TRBJ1-1, with D uncertain. In germline, CDR1 is MNHEY, CDR2 SMNVEV (reference sequence). The CDR3 extends over 15 amino acids. Deletions cut 7 bases from V and 1 base from J, with 16 bases between. CDR3 coding DNA: TGTGCCAGCATACCGGCCGGGCAGACGAACACTGAAGCTTTCTTT. Amino acid sequence: CASIPAGQTNTEAFF.

This chain joins TRBV5-1 and TRBJ1-2; TRBD1 aligns across 8 bases. The CDR3 has 16 residues. V shed 4 bases, J shed 4 bases, and the junction held 12 bases outside the gene matches. From germline, CDR1 is SGHRS and CDR2 YFSETQ. CDR3 amino acids: CASSPLPGQVVYGYTF. CDR3 DNA sequence: TGCGCCAGCAGCCCCCTACCGGGACAGGTGGTCTATGGCTACACCTTC. Variable domain in full (rest from reference TRBV5-1 and TRBJ1-2): KAGVTQTPRYLIKTRGQQVTLSCSPISGHRSVSWYQQTPGQGLQFLFEYFSETQRNKGNFPGRFSGRQFSNSRSEMNVSTLELGDSALYLCASSPLPGQVVYGYTFGSGTRLTVV.

The chain carries TRBV10-3 and TRBJ2-7; 8 nucleotides line up with TRBD1. Germline V gene sequence: CDR1 ENHRY, CDR2 SYGVKD. There are 15 residues in the CDR3. With V trimmed by 8 bases and J by 1 base, 10 bases remained unmatched. The CDR3, as DNA: TGTGCCATCGAAGGAGGGACAGGCCCATCCTACGAGCAGTACTTC. It translates to CAIEGGTGPSYEQYF.

The chain has TRBV19 and TRBJ1-6; D is perhaps TRBD1 (6 bases). The CDR3 totals 15 residues. Trimming shortened V by 6 bases and J by 6 bases, and 15 bases separated the two germline ends. Germline CDR1 and CDR2: LNHDA and SQIVND (reference sequence). The CDR3 sequence is CASSATTGANSPLHF. CDR3 bases: TGTGCCAGTAGCGCCACGACAGGCGCTAATTCACCCCTCCACTTT.

The rearrangement joins TRBV4-1 to TRBJ2-5; D tentatively fits TRBD1 or TRBD2 (5 bases each). The germline V gene encodes CDR1 MGHRA and CDR2 YSYEKL. Trimming shortened V by 0 bases and J by 6 bases, and 14 bases separated the two germline ends. The CDR3 is made up of 15 amino acids. The CDR3 spells CASSQDPGTEKTQYF. Written as DNA, the CDR3 is TGCGCCAGCAGCCAAGACCCCGGGACCGAAAAGACCCAGTACTTC.

This chain uses TRBV4-1 with TRBJ2-5; TRBD2 matches 12 bases. The DNA end lines up better with TRBJ2-7; the J call may be wrong. The CDR3 has 19 residues. Germline CDR1 is MGHRA and CDR2 is YSYEKL. The CDR3 spells CASSQDQSLAGGTGYEQYF. CDR3 bases: TGCGCCAGCAGCCAAGATCAAAGCCTAGCGGGAGGGACGGGCTACGAGCAGTACTTC.

This clone has just one count. The genes are TRBV7-2 and TRBJ2-6; D may be TRBD2 (5 bases). This CDR3 has 17 amino acids. Germline V gene lookup returns CDR1 SGHTA and CDR2 FQGNSA. Trimming cost V 1 base and J 0 bases, with 10 bases left between them. As DNA, the CDR3 is TGTGCCAGCAGCTTAGGACTATCCCGCTCTGGGGCCAACGTCCTGACTTTC. It is translated as CASSLGLSRSGANVLTF.

The chain recombines TRBV7-9 with TRBJ2-5; possible D gene TRBD1, 5 bases. The CDR3 consists of 14 residues. V was pared by 1 base and J by 5 bases, with 11 bases between. The germline gives CDR1 SEHNR, CDR2 FQNEAQ (reference sequence). The CDR3 protein is CASSLEKGWETQYF. CDR3 coding DNA: TGTGCCAGCAGCTTAGAAAAGGGGTGGGAGACCCAGTACTTC.

In its sample, this clone was seen many times. This chain joins TRBV19 and TRBJ1-5; unclear D gene. The CDR3 length is 17 residues. The ends were cut back, 7 bases at V and 2 bases at J, with 21 bases in the middle. Germline-derived CDR1 and CDR2 are LNHDA and SQIVND (reference sequence). CDR3 sequence: CASTEALGWSGNQPQHF. CDR3 coding DNA: TGTGCCAGTACTGAGGCATTAGGGTGGTCGGGCAATCAGCCCCAGCATTTT. The full variable domain, its missing parts supplied by reference TRBV19 and TRBJ1-5, is DGGITQSPKYLFRKEGQNVTLSCEQNLNHDAMYWYRQDPGQGLRLIYYSQIVNDFQKGDIAEGYSVSREKKESFPLTVTSAQKNPTAFYLCASTEALGWSGNQPQHFGDGTRLSIL.

The chain recombines TRBV5-8 with TRBJ2-7; TRBD2 is a possible D gene (7 bases). This CDR3 has 12 residues. The V end lost 5 bases, the J end lost 7 bases, and 13 bases lay between the germline ends. Germline CDR1 and CDR2: SGHTS and YDEGEE. In DNA, the CDR3 is TGTGCCAGCAGTCACGAGGGGGGGGAGCAGTACTTC. Amino acid sequence: CASSHEGGEQYF.